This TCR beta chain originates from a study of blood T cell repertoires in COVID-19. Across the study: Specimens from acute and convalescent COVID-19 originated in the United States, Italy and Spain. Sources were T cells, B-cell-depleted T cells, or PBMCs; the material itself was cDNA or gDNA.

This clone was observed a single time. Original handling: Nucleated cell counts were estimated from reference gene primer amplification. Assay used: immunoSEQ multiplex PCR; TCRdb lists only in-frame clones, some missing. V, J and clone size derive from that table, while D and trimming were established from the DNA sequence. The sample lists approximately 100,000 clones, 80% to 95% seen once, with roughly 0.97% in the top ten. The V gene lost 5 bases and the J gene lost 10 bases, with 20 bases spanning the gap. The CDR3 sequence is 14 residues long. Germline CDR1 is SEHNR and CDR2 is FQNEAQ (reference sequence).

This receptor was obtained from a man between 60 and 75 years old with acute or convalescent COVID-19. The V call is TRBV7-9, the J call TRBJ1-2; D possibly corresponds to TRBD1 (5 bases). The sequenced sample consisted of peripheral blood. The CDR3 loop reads CASSGGWGELSYTF. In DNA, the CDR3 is TGTGCCAGCAGCGGGGGTTGGGGGGAACTTTCCTACACCTTC.